This TCR beta chain was profiled in a study of neoadjuvant anti-PD-1 for oral cavity cancer. About the research overall: Before surgery, most patients got three to four biweekly 3 mg/kg nivolumab doses.

Generated by immunoSEQ multiplex PCR, the TCRdb table keeps only in-frame clones and is missing some. The profile covers 73,000 or so clones, with approximately 81% appearing a single time and 3% to 3.5% taken by the ten largest. This clone has more than one count but fewer than ten. Indicated time point: after neoadjuvant nivolumab, at surgical resection. Looked up from germline, CDR1 is MNHNY and CDR2 is SVGAGI (reference sequence). V shed 0 bases and J shed 4 bases, with 4 bases lying between them. There are 13 residues in the CDR3. This rearrangement joins TRBV6-6 to TRBJ1-5, with D uncertain. The starting material was PBMCs, obtained after nivolumab (anti-PD-1) treatment. This TCR derives from a person aged 40 to 85 with oral cavity squamous cell carcinoma. This chain's CDR3 is CASSYSENQPQHF. In nucleotides, the CDR3 is TGTGCCAGCAGTTACTCGGAAAATCAGCCCCAGCATTTT.